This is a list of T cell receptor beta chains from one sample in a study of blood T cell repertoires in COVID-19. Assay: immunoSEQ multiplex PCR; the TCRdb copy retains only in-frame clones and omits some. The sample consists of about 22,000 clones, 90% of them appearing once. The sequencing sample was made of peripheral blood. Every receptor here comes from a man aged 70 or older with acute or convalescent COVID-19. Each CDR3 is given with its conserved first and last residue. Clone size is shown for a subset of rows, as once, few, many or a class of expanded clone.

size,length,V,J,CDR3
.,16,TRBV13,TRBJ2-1,CASSPPRTGGGHEQFF
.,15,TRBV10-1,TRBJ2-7,CASSESASGTYEQYF
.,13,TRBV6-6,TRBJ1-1,CASRPDPRAEAFF
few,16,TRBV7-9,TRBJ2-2,CASSPGQGATGGELFF
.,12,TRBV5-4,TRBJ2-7,CASSLDKYEQYF
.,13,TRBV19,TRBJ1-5,CASSGGIYQPQHF
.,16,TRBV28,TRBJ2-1,CASSPRLQSSYNEQFF
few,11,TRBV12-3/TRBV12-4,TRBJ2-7,CASSPGEVQYF
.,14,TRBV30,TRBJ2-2,CAWSVRRDTGELFF
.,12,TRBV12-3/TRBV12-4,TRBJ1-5,CASSLREQPQHF
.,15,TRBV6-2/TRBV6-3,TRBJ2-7,CASSYSRGGTYEQYF
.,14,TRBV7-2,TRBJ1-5,CASSSRAGDQPQHF
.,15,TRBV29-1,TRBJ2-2,CSVRAGTGNTGELFF
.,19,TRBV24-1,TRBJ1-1,CATSDLHLWGSGRNTEAFF
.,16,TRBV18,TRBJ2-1,CASSPGFGSGVNEQFF
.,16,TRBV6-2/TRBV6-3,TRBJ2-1,CASSPQREGSYNEQFF
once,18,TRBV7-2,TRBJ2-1,CASSLLAALGGTYNEQFF
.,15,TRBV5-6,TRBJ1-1,CASSPDSGRNTEAFF
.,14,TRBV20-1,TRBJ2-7,CSASDERGGREQYF
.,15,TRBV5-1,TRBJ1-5,CASSLGGTGEQPQHF
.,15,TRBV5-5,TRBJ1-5,CASSLGGGVGQPQHF
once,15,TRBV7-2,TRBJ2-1,CASSPGTGVDNEQFF
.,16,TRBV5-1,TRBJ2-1,CASSLVAGYSYNEQFF
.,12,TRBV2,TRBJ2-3,CASRGGRTFYRF
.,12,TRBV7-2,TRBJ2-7,CASSLTDYEQYF
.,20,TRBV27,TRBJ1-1,CASSSRPRPLKQGPNTEAFF